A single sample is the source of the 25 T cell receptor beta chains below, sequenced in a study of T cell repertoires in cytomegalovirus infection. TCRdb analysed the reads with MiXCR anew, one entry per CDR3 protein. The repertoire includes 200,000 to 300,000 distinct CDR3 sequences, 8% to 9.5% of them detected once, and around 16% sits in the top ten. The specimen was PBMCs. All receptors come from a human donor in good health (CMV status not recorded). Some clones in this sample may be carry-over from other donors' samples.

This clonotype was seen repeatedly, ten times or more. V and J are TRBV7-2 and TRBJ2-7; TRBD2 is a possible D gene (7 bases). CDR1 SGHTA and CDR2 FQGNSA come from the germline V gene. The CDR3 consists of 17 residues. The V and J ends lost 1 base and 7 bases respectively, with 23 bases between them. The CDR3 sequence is CASSLVGGAVGSREQYF. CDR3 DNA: TGTGCCAGCAGCTTAGTAGGGGGGGCAGTAGGCAGTCGGGAGCAGTACTTC.

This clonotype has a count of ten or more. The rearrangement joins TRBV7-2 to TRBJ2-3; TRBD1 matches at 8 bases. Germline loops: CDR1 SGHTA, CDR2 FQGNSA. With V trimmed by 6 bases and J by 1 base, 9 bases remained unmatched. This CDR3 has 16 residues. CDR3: CASRAGGLAGTDTQYF. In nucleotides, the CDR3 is TGTGCCAGCAGGGCAGGGGGCCTGGCGGGCACAGATACGCAGTATTTT.

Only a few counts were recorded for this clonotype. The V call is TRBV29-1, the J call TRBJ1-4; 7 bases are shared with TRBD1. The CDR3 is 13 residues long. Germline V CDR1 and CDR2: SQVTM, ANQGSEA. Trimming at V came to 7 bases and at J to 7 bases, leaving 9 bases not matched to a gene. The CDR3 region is CSAKDRLGEKLFF. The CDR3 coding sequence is TGCAGCGCGAAGGACAGGTTGGGTGAAAAACTGTTTTTT.

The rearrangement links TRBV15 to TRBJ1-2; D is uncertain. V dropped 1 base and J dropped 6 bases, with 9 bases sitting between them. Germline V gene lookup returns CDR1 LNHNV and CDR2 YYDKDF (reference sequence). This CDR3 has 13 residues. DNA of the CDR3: TGTGCCACCAGCAGAGCCGCGGAGGATGGCTACACCTTC. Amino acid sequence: CATSRAAEDGYTF. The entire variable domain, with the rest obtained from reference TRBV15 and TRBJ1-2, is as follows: DAMVIQNPRYQVTQFGKPVTLSCSQTLNHNVMYWYQQKSSQAPKLLFHYYDKDFNNEADTPDNFQSRRPNTSFCFLDIRSPGLGDTAMYLCATSRAAEDGYTFGSGTRLTVV.

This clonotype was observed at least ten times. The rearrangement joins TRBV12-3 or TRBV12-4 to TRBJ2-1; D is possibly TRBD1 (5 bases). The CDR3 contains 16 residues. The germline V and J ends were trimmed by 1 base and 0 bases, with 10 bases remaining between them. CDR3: CASSLDGANSYNEQFF. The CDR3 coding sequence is TGTGCCAGCAGTTTAGATGGGGCGAACTCCTACAATGAGCAGTTCTTC.

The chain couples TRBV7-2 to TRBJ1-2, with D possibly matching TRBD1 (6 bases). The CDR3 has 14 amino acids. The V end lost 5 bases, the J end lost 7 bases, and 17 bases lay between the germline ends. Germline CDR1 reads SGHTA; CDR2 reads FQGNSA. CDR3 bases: TGTGCCAGCAGCCTCCCTGGGGGGCAGGGTGGCTACACCTTC. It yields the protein CASSLPGGQGGYTF.

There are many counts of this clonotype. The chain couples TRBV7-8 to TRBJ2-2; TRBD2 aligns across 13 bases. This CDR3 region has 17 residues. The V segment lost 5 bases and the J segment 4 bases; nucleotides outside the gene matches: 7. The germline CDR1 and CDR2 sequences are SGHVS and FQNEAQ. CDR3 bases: TGTGCCAGCAGCCAAGGACTAGCGGGGGCCCTCACCGGGGAGCTGTTTTTT. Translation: CASSQGLAGALTGELFF.

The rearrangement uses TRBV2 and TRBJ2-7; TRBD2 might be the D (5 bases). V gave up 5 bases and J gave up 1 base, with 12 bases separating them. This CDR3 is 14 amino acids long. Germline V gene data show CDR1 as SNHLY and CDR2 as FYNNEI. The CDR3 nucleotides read TGTGCCAGCAGTTACCAGCGGTCGTCCTACGAGCAGTACTTC. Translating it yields CASSYQRSSYEQYF.

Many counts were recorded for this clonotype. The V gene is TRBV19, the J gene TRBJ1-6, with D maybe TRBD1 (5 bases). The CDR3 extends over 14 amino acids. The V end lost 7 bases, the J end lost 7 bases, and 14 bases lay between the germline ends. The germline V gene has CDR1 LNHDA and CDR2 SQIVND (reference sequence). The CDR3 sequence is CASTFQGANSPLHF. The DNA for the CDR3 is TGTGCCAGTACTTTTCAGGGAGCGAATTCACCCCTCCACTTT.

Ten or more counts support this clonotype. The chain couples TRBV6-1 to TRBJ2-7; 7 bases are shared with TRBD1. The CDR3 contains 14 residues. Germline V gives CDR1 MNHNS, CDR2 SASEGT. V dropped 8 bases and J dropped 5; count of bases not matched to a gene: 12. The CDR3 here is CASVRRQGTNEQYF. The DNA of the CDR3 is TGTGCCAGCGTAAGGAGACAGGGTACCAACGAGCAGTACTTC.

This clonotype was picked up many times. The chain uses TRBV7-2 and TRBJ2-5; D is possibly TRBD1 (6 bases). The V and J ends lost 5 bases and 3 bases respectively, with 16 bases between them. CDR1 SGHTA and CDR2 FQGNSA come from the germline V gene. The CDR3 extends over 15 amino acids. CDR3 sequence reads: CASSHRGTFEETQYF. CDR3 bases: TGTGCCAGCAGCCACCGTGGGACATTCGAAGAGACCCAGTACTTC.

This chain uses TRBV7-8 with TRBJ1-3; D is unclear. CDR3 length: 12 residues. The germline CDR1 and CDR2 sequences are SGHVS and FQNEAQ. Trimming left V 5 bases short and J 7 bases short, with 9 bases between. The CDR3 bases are TGTGCCAGCAGCACAACAGCGAACACCATATATTTT. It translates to CASSTTANTIYF.

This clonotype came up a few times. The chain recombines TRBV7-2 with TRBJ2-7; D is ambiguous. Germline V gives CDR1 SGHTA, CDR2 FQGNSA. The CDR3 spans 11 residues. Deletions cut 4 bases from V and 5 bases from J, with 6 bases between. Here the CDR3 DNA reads TGTGCCAGCAGCTCCGACCACGAGCAGTACTTC. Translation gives CASSSDHEQYF.

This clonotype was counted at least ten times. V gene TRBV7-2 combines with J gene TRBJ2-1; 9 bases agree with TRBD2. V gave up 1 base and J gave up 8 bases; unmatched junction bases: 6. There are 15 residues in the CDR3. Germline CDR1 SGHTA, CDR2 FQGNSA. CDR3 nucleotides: TGTGCCAGCAGCTTAGGGCGGGGGGGCGGGTATGAGCAGTTCTTC. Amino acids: CASSLGRGGGYEQFF.

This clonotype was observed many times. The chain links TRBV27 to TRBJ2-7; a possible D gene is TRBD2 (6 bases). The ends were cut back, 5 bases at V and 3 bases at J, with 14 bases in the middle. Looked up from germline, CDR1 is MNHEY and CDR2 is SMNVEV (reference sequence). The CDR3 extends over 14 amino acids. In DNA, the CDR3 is TGTGCCAGCAGTCGGCCGGGACTCTACTACGAGCAGTACTTC. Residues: CASSRPGLYYEQYF.

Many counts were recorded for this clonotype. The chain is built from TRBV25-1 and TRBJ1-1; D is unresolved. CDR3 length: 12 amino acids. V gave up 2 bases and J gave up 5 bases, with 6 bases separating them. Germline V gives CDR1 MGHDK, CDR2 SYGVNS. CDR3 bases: TGTGCCAGCAGTGAAGCTGGGACTGAAGCTTTCTTT. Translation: CASSEAGTEAFF.

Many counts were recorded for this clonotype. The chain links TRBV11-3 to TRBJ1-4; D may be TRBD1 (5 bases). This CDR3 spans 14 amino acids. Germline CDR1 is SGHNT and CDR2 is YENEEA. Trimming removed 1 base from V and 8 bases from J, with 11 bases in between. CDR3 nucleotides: TGTGCCAGCAGCTTAGGACAAGGGGCGGAAAAACTGTTTTTT. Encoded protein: CASSLGQGAEKLFF. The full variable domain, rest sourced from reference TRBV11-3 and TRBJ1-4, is EAGVVQSPRYKIIEKKQPVAFWCNPISGHNTLYWYLQNLGQGPELLIRYENEEAVDDSQLPKDRFSAERLKGVDSTLKIQPAELGDSAVYLCASSLGQGAEKLFFGSGTQLSVL.

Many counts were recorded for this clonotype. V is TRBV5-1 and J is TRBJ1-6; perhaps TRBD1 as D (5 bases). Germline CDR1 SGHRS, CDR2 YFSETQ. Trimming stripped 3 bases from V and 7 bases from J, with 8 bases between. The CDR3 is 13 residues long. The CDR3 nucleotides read TGCGCCAGCAGCTCAGGGATGAATTCACCCCTCCACTTT. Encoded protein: CASSSGMNSPLHF.

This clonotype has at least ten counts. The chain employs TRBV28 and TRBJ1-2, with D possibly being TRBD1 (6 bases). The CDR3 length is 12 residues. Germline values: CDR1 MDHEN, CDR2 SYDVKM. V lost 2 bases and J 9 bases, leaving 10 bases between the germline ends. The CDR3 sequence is CASSLQGSSYTF. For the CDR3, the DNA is TGTGCCAGCAGTTTACAGGGGAGTAGCTACACCTTC.

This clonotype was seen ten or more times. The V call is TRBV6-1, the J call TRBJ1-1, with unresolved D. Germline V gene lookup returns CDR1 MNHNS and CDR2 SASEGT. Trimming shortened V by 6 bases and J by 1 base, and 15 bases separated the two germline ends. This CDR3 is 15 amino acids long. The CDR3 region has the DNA TGTGCCAGCAGCCCACACCGGACGGGGAACACTGAAGCTTTCTTT. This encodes CASSPHRTGNTEAFF.

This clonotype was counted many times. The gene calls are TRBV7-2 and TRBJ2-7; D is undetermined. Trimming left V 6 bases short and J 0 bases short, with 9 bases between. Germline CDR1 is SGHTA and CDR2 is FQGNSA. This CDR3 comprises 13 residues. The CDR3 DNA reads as TGTGCCAGCAGGTTACCCCCCTCCTACGAGCAGTACTTC. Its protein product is CASRLPPSYEQYF.

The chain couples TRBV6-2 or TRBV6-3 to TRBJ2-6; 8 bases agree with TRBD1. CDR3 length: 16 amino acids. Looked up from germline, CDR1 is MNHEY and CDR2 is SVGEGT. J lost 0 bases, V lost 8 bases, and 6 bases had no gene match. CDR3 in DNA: TGTGCCAGCGGACAGGGTCCGCCCTCTGGGGCCAACGTCCTGACTTTC. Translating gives CASGQGPPSGANVLTF.

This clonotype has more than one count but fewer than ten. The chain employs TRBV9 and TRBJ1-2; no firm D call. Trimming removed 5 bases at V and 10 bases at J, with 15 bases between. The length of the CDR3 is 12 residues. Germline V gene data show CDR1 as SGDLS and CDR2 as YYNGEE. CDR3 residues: CASSPAREPYTF. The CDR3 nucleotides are TGTGCCAGCAGTCCCGCCCGGGAACCCTACACCTTC.

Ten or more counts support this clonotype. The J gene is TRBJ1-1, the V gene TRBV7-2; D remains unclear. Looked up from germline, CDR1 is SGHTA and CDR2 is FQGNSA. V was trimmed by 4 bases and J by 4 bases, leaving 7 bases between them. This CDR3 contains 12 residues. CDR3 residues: CASSSGLTEAFF. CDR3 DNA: TGTGCCAGCAGCTCAGGACTCACTGAAGCTTTCTTT. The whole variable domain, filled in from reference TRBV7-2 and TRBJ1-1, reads GAGVSQSPSNKVTEKGKDVELRCDPISGHTALYWYRQSLGQGLEFLIYFQGNSAPDKSGLPSDRFSAERTGGSVSTLTIQRTQQEDSAVYLCASSSGLTEAFFGQGTRLTVV.

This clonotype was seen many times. The CDR3 sequence: CASSQDGLAEAYEQYF. The CDR3 region has the DNA TGCGCCAGCAGCCAAGACGGCCTAGCGGAAGCCTACGAGCAGTACTTC. V is TRBV4-1 and J is TRBJ2-7; 7 nucleotides line up with TRBD2. The CDR3 totals 16 residues. Trimming removed 0 bases from V and 2 bases from J; junction bases left unmatched: 7. The germline V gene has CDR1 MGHRA and CDR2 YSYEKL.